Following are 27 T cell receptor beta chains from one sample sequenced in a study of T cells in Graves' hyperthyroidism and ophthalmopathy. Authors of the study amplified TCR beta CDR3 regions from RNA transcripts. The HTBI primer set drove a first-round RT-PCR of the TCR CDR3. Using its own MiXCR run on the multiplex PCR reads, TCRdb lists one record per CDR3 protein. The sample lists more than 350,000 distinct CDR3 sequences; about a sixth were seen once. The specimen sequenced was blood. The receptors come from a woman in her twenties or thirties with Graves' hyperthyroidism that later progressed to Graves' ophthalmopathy.

This clonotype showed up many times. The V gene is TRBV19, the J gene TRBJ2-1; D is ambiguous. Germline V CDR1 and CDR2: LNHDA, SQIVND (reference sequence). The V end lost 4 bases, the J end lost 3 bases, and 13 bases lay between the germline ends. The CDR3 totals 15 residues. The CDR3 DNA reads TGTGCCAGTAGTACCCCTCGGACGGACTACAATGAGCAGTTCTTC. Protein product: CASSTPRTDYNEQFF.

This clonotype occurred many times. The V and J genes are TRBV3-1 and TRBJ2-3; no firm D call. The CDR3 is 17 residues long. CDR1 is LGHDT and CDR2 is YNNKEL in the germline V gene (reference sequence). V lost 0 bases to trimming and J lost 0 bases, with 13 bases between them. CDR3 bases: TGTGCCAGCAGCCAAGATAGAACGGTAGCTAGCACAGATACGCAGTATTTT. Translating it yields CASSQDRTVASTDTQYF.

In this sample, this clonotype turned up many times. The gene calls are TRBV28 and TRBJ2-7; possibly TRBD1 for D (5 bases). V was clipped by 3 bases and J by 5 bases, with 14 bases between them. This CDR3 contains 14 residues. Per the germline V gene, CDR1 is MDHEN and CDR2 is SYDVKM. CDR3 residues: CASSFGQGMDEQYF. The CDR3 nucleotides are TGTGCCAGCAGTTTTGGGCAGGGTATGGACGAGCAGTACTTC.

This clonotype has ten or more counts. The chain links TRBV20-1 to TRBJ2-2, with no clear D. This CDR3 has 16 amino acids. Germline CDR1 reads DFQATT; CDR2 reads SNEGSKA (reference sequence). V was shortened by 0 bases and J by 6 bases, with 17 bases between the two germline ends. Written as DNA, the CDR3 is TGCAGTGCTAGAGACATCAGCAAAAGACCCGCCGGGGAGCTGTTTTTT. Translating gives CSARDISKRPAGELFF.

This clonotype was counted many times. This rearrangement joins TRBV28 to TRBJ2-3; D possibly corresponds to TRBD2 (5 bases). The V and J ends lost 4 bases and 4 bases respectively, with 27 bases between them. The germline gives CDR1 MDHEN, CDR2 SYDVKM. The CDR3 spans 19 residues. CDR3 region: CASSSHRTLEPLGADTQYF. In DNA, the CDR3 is TGTGCCAGCAGTTCCCACCGGACGCTCGAGCCCCTCGGGGCAGATACGCAGTATTTT. The whole variable domain, filled in from reference TRBV28 and TRBJ2-3, reads DVKVTQSSRYLVKRTGEKVFLECVQDMDHENMFWYRQDPGLGLRLIYFSYDVKMKEKGDIPEGYSVSREKKERFSLILESASTNQTSMYLCASSSHRTLEPLGADTQYFGPGTRLTVL.

This clonotype was observed at least ten times. This chain uses TRBV15 with TRBJ1-4, with D possibly TRBD1 on 6 matching bases. Germline lookup yields CDR1 LNHNV and CDR2 YYDKDF (reference sequence). V was shortened by 0 bases and J by 7 bases, with 18 bases between the two germline ends. The length of the CDR3 is 17 residues. Here the CDR3 reads CATSRDRGQSPGEKLFF. The CDR3 region has the DNA TGTGCCACCAGCAGAGACCGTGGACAGTCCCCAGGTGAAAAACTGTTTTTT.

This clonotype was counted at least ten times. The rearrangement uses TRBV7-9 and TRBJ2-3; no firm D call. The V gene lost 0 bases and the J gene lost 0 bases, with 7 bases spanning the gap. This CDR3 spans 15 amino acids. Germline assignment: CDR1 SEHNR and CDR2 FQNEAQ (reference sequence). CDR3 in amino acids: CASSLAYGSTDTQYF. The CDR3, as DNA: TGTGCCAGCAGCTTAGCGTACGGCAGCACAGATACGCAGTATTTT.

The chain recombines TRBV30 with TRBJ2-2; possibly TRBD2 for D (5 bases). V gave up 4 bases and J gave up 1 base, with 22 bases separating them. CDR3 length: 18 amino acids. Germline-derived CDR1 and CDR2 are GTSNPN and SVGIG (reference sequence). The CDR3 region is CAWMSWQAAGLNTGELFF. The CDR3 nucleotides are TGTGCCTGGATGAGTTGGCAGGCGGCGGGCTTGAACACCGGGGAGCTGTTTTTT.

This clonotype was seen at least ten times. The V gene is TRBV7-2, the J gene TRBJ2-1; 9 bases map to TRBD2. The V gene end was trimmed by 7 bases and the J gene end by 6 bases; junction bases not matched to a gene: 7. The CDR3 has 14 residues. CDR1 is SGHTA and CDR2 is FQGNSA in the germline V gene. CDR3 sequence (DNA): TGTGCCAGCAACCTACCGGGACTAGCCAATGAGCAGTTCTTC. Translated: CASNLPGLANEQFF.

This clonotype showed up just a few times. This may stem from a read error, because a much larger clone lies one nucleotide away. The chain joins TRBV28 to TRBJ2-1; TRBD2 matches at 7 bases. CDR1 MDHEN and CDR2 SYDVKM come from the germline V gene. This CDR3 comprises 14 residues. The CDR3 DNA is TGTGCCAGCAGTTTCTCTAGCGGAGACAATGAGCAGCTCTTC. Its protein product is CASSFSSGDNEQLF.

This clonotype was recorded a few times. V gene TRBV5-5 combines with J gene TRBJ2-1; 7 nucleotides align to TRBD2. This CDR3 spans 16 amino acids. Trimming took 2 bases from V and 5 from J; bases not matched to a gene: 10. CDR1 SGHKS and CDR2 YYEKEE come from the germline V gene (reference sequence). Written as DNA, the CDR3 is TGTGCCAGCAGCTTAAAGTCGGGACTAAATAACAATGAGCAGTTCTTC. The encoded protein is CASSLKSGLNNNEQFF.

This clonotype was observed a few times. The chain uses TRBV30 and TRBJ2-1; TRBD1 is a possible D gene (5 bases). Trimming stripped 1 base from V and 10 bases from J, with 8 bases between. Germline V gene lookup returns CDR1 GTSNPN and CDR2 SVGIG (reference sequence). This CDR3 contains 11 residues. DNA for the CDR3: TGTGCCTGGAGTGGTGGGGCAGAGCAGTTCTTC. This encodes CAWSGGAEQFF.

At least ten counts were recorded for this clonotype. This rearrangement joins TRBV11-2 to TRBJ1-3; D is uncertain. In germline, CDR1 is SGHAT, CDR2 FQNNGV. The CDR3 length is 16 residues. Trimming stripped 2 bases from V and 0 bases from J, with 11 bases between. CDR3 sequence (DNA): TGTGCCAGCAGCTTATCAGGACTCGCCTCTGGAAACACCATATATTTT. Its translation: CASSLSGLASGNTIYF.

Points on this clonotype: A read error may be the cause here, since a much bigger clone is one base away. The chain couples TRBV6-2 or TRBV6-3 to TRBJ1-3, with D possibly being TRBD1 (6 bases). Looked up from germline, CDR1 is MNHEY and CDR2 is SVGEGT. V was pared by 2 bases and J by 8 bases, with 7 bases between. CDR3 length equals 12 residues. The CDR3 DNA follows: TGTGCCAGCAGTTACGAGGGGGACACCATATATTTT. This encodes CASSYEGDTIYF.

The genes are TRBV12-3 or TRBV12-4 and TRBJ2-3; D possibly corresponds to TRBD2 (5 bases). V was cut by 2 bases and J by 3 bases, with 12 bases left in between. The CDR3 covers 15 residues. CDR3 protein: CASSLREGGTDTQYF. The CDR3 DNA follows: TGTGCCAGCAGTTTACGGGAAGGCGGGACAGATACGCAGTATTTT.

This clonotype was observed at least ten times. The rearrangement uses TRBV27 and TRBJ2-3; TRBD2 matches 12 bases. With 5 bases clipped from V and 2 bases from J, the junction kept 11 bases outside the gene matches. Germline V gives CDR1 MNHEY, CDR2 SMNVEV (reference sequence). The CDR3 has 18 residues. The CDR3 DNA is TGTGCCAGCAGTCGCATAATCCGGACTAGCGGGAACACAGATACGCAGTATTTT. Its translation is CASSRIIRTSGNTDTQYF.

This clonotype was detected ten times or more. The chain carries TRBV27 and TRBJ2-2, with TRBD2 matching over 15 bases. The V gene end was trimmed by 6 bases and the J gene end by 5 bases; junction bases not matched to a gene: 7. The germline V gene has CDR1 MNHEY and CDR2 SMNVEV (reference sequence). This CDR3 is built from 17 residues. The chain's CDR3 is CASRLVGTSGRTGELFF. CDR3 nucleotides: TGTGCCAGCAGGCTGGTCGGGACTAGCGGGAGGACCGGGGAGCTGTTTTTT.

This clonotype was detected ten times or more. The chain couples TRBV6-1 to TRBJ1-3; D unclear. Deletions cut 5 bases from V and 0 bases from J, with 11 bases between. Germline V gene sequence: CDR1 MNHNS, CDR2 SASEGT. The CDR3 has 15 amino acids. CDR3 DNA sequence: TGTGCCAGCAGTTCCGACACCTCCTCTGGAAACACCATATATTTT. Amino acids: CASSSDTSSGNTIYF.

The chain has TRBV28 and TRBJ1-3; D gene uncertain. V dropped 8 bases and J dropped 2 bases, with 19 bases sitting between them. CDR3 length equals 16 residues. Per germline, CDR1 MDHEN and CDR2 SYDVKM. The CDR3 bases are TGTGCCAGCGGAAGGATCGGACGGAGGACTGGAAACACCATATATTTT. It specifies CASGRIGRRTGNTIYF. The variable domain in full, with the rest retrieved from reference TRBV28 and TRBJ1-3, is DVKVTQSSRYLVKRTGEKVFLECVQDMDHENMFWYRQDPGLGLRLIYFSYDVKMKEKGDIPEGYSVSREKKERFSLILESASTNQTSMYLCASGRIGRRTGNTIYFGEGSWLTVV.

The chain links TRBV20-1 to TRBJ1-2; D remains unclear. Trimming removed 7 bases at V and 7 bases at J, with 16 bases between. The CDR3 is 12 residues long. Germline lookup yields CDR1 DFQATT and CDR2 SNEGSKA (reference sequence). CDR3 nucleotide sequence: TGCAGTGGAGCCGTCCGTAACCTTGGCTACACCTTC. Protein product: CSGAVRNLGYTF.

This clonotype was found a few times. A much larger clone lies a single base off, so this may be a read error. The V call is TRBV27, the J call TRBJ1-4; 9 bases line up with TRBD1. Germline lookup yields CDR1 MNHEY and CDR2 SMNVEV (reference sequence). This CDR3 has 16 residues. DNA for the CDR3: TGTGCCAGCAGTCACTCCTACAGGGGGCTTAGCGAAAAACTGTCTTTT. Encoded protein: CASSHSYRGLSEKLSF. Supplemented by reference TRBV27 and TRBJ1-4, the full variable domain reads EAQVTQNPRYLITVTGKKLTVTCSQNMNHEYMSWYRQDPGLGLRQIYYSMNVEVTDKGDVPEGYKVSRKEKRNFPLILESPSPNQTSLYFCASSHSYRGLSEKLSFGSGTQLSVL.

This clonotype was observed many times. The chain combines TRBV7-2 with TRBJ2-5; no reliable D call. Deletions cut 2 bases from V and 5 bases from J, with 6 bases between. This CDR3 spans 12 amino acids. Germline assignment: CDR1 SGHTA and CDR2 FQGNSA. The CDR3 here is CASSLFGETQYF. As DNA, the CDR3 is TGTGCCAGCAGCTTATTTGGGGAGACCCAGTACTTC.

In this sample, this clonotype turned up many times. The chain joins TRBV12-3 or TRBV12-4 to TRBJ2-1, with 9 bases aligning to TRBD1. Losses at the gene ends were 10 bases for V and 6 bases for J; bases not matched to a gene: 19. CDR3 length: 17 amino acids. The CDR3 sequence is CATQTYAMGQGLNEQFF. The CDR3 DNA follows: TGTGCCACGCAGACGTACGCGATGGGACAGGGCCTCAATGAGCAGTTCTTC.

In this sample, this clonotype turned up a few times. The chain employs TRBV28 and TRBJ1-5; 8 nucleotides match TRBD1. Germline V gene sequence: CDR1 MDHEN, CDR2 SYDVKM. This CDR3 has 15 amino acids. Trimming cost V 5 bases and J 2 bases; bases outside gene matches: 5. CDR3 DNA: TGTGCCAGCAGTAACAGGGGGGTCGGCAATCAGCCCCAGCATTTT. Its translation: CASSNRGVGNQPQHF. The full variable domain, in which reference TRBV28 and TRBJ1-5 provide the parts outside the CDR3, is DVKVTQSSRYLVKRTGEKVFLECVQDMDHENMFWYRQDPGLGLRLIYFSYDVKMKEKGDIPEGYSVSREKKERFSLILESASTNQTSMYLCASSNRGVGNQPQHFGDGTRLSIL.

This clonotype was recorded many times. This chain uses TRBV12-3 or TRBV12-4 with TRBJ1-5, with D perhaps matching TRBD1 (5 bases). V was shortened by 1 base and J by 6 bases, with 13 bases between the two germline ends. The CDR3 has 15 residues. CDR3 bases: TGTGCCAGCAGTTTAGTAGGCCAGGGCTTTCAGCCCCAGCATTTT. This gives the protein CASSLVGQGFQPQHF.

This clonotype was detected many times. The J gene is TRBJ1-5, the V gene TRBV12-3 or TRBV12-4, with D possibly TRBD1 on 6 matching bases. The CDR3 is 15 amino acids. Trimming took off 1 base at V and 4 bases at J, with 11 bases between the two ends. The CDR3 DNA reads as TGTGCCAGCAGTTTAGACAGGGAAGGAAATCAGCCCCAGCATTTT. It yields the protein CASSLDREGNQPQHF.

This clonotype was recorded at least ten times. The V call is TRBV6-1, the J call TRBJ1-1, with D uncertain. CDR3 length equals 11 residues. CDR1 is MNHNS, CDR2 SASEGT, per germline. Trimming pared 5 bases from V and 5 bases from J, leaving 6 bases between. CDR3 in DNA: TGTGCCAGCAGTCCGGGGACTGAAGCTTTCTTT. Protein product: CASSPGTEAFF.